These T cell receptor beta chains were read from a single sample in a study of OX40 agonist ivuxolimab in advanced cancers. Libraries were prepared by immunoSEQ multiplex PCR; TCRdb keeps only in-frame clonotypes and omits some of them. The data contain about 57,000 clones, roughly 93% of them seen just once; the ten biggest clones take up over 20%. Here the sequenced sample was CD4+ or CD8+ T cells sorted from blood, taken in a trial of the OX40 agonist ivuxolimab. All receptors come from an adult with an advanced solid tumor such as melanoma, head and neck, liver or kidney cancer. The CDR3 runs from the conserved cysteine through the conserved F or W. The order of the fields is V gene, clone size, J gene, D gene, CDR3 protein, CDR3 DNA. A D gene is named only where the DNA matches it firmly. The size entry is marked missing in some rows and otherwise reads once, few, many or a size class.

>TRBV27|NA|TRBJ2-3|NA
CASSAGGRADTQYF
TGTGCCAGCAGTGCCGGGGGAAGGGCAGATACGCAGTATTTT
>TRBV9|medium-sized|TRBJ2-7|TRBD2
CASSPTSGMGEQYF
TGTGCCAGCAGCCCTACTAGCGGGATGGGCGAGCAGTACTTC
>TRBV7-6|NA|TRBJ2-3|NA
CASSLKADTQYF
TGTGCCAGCAGCTTAAAAGCGGATACGCAGTATTTT
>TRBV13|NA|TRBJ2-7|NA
CASSLGAYEQYF
TGTGCCAGCAGCTTAGGCGCCTACGAGCAGTACTTC
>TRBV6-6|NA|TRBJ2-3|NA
CASSPDGDTQYF
TGTGCCAGCAGTCCTGATGGAGATACGCAGTATTTT
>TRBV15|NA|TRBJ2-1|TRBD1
CATSGAGQGGHNEQFF
TGTGCCACCAGCGGGGCGGGACAGGGAGGGCACAATGAGCAGTTCTTC
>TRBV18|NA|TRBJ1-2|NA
CASSPPATSDGYTF
TGTGCCAGCTCACCACCGGCCACTTCGGACGGCTACACCTTC
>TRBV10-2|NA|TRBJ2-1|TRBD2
CASSDYGRGAGGEQFF
TGCGCCAGCAGTGACTACGGGAGGGGGGCCGGCGGGGAGCAGTTCTTC
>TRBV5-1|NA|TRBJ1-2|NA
CASSLRGRQEDGYTF
TGCGCCAGCAGCTTGAGGGGCAGGCAAGAGGATGGCTACACCTTC
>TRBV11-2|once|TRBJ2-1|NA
CASSLARWAGFYEQFF
TGTGCCAGCAGCTTAGCTCGGTGGGCGGGATTCTATGAGCAGTTCTTC
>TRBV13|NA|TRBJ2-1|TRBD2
CASSFPSGRDPVREQFF
TGTGCCAGCAGCTTTCCAAGCGGGAGGGATCCCGTCAGGGAGCAGTTCTTC
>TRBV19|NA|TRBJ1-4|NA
CASRPAPATNEKLFF
TGTGCCAGTAGGCCTGCACCCGCAACTAATGAAAAACTGTTTTTT
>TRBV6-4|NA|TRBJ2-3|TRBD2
CASSDLVGGSTDTQYF
TGTGCCAGCAGTGACTTGGTGGGAGGGAGCACAGATACGCAGTATTTT
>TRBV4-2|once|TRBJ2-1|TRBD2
CASSQGALAGWGSSYNEQFF
TGTGCCAGCAGCCAGGGGGCTCTAGCGGGATGGGGCAGCTCCTACAATGAGCAGTTCTTC
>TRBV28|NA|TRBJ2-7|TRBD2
CASYSSGRPEQYF
TGTGCCAGCTACTCCAGCGGGAGACCCGAGCAGTACTTC
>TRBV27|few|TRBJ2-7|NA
CASSYTNTGTEQYF
TGTGCCAGCAGTTACACTAACACCGGGACAGAGCAGTACTTC
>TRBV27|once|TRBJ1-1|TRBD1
CASSLVGTGDTEAFF
TGTGCCAGCAGTTTAGTTGGGACAGGGGACACTGAAGCTTTCTTT
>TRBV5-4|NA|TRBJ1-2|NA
CASTSEGYNSNYGYTF
TGTGCCAGCACCTCGGAGGGCTATAACTCTAACTATGGCTACACCTTC
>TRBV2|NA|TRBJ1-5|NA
CASSRGHYSNQPQHF
TGTGCCAGCAGTCGGGGACACTATAGCAATCAGCCCCAGCATTTT
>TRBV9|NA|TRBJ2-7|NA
CASSPGTLADEQYF
TGTGCCAGCAGCCCAGGGACTTTAGCGGACGAGCAGTACTTC
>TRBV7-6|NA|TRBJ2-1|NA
CASSLDGGGYNEQFF
TGTGCCAGCAGCTTAGACGGAGGGGGGTACAATGAGCAGTTCTTC
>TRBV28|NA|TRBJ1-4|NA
CASSLWARATNEKLFF
TGTGCCAGCAGTTTATGGGCGAGGGCAACTAATGAAAAACTGTTTTTT
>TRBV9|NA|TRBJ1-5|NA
CASSVGDGGASNQPQHF
TGTGCCAGCAGCGTAGGGGATGGGGGAGCTAGCAATCAGCCCCAGCATTTT
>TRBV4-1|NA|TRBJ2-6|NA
CASSQVEMSSGANVLTF
TGCGCCAGCAGCCAAGTGGAGATGAGCTCTGGGGCCAACGTCCTGACTTTC
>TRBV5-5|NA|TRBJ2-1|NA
CASSLPVSNEQFF
TGTGCCAGCAGCTTGCCAGTTAGCAATGAGCAGTTCTTC
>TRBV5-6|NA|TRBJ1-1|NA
CASSLGSAGVYTEAFF
TGTGCCAGCAGCTTGGGGTCTGCAGGGGTGTACACTGAAGCTTTCTTT
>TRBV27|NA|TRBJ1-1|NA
CASSLYRTVNTEAFF
TGTGCCAGCAGTTTATATAGGACGGTGAACACTGAAGCTTTCTTT
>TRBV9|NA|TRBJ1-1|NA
CASSVVDRVNTEAFF
TGTGCCAGCAGCGTAGTTGACAGAGTGAACACTGAAGCTTTCTTT
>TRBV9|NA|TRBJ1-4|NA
CASSVGSATNEKLFF
TGTGCCAGCAGCGTAGGGAGTGCAACTAATGAAAAACTGTTTTTT
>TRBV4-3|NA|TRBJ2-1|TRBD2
CASSQDWGGLAINNEQFF
TGCGCCAGCAGCCAAGATTGGGGTGGACTAGCGATTAACAATGAGCAGTTCTTC
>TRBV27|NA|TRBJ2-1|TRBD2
CASSLGLAEGIFPEQFF
TGTGCCAGCAGTCTTGGACTAGCGGAGGGAATTTTCCCTGAGCAGTTCTTC
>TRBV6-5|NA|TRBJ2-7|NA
CASSYHRGYEQYF
TGTGCCAGCAGTTACCACCGAGGCTACGAGCAGTACTTC
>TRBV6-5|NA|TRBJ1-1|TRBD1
CASSSGQENTEAFF
TGTGCCAGCAGTTCGGGACAGGAGAACACTGAAGCTTTCTTT
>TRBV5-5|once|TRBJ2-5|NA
CASRRKETQYF
TGTGCCAGCAGGCGTAAAGAGACCCAGTACTTC
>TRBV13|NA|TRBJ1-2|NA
CASSNPGTGWQGYTF
TGTGCCAGCAGCAACCCTGGGACGGGGTGGCAAGGCTACACCTTC
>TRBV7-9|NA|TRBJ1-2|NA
CASSPGGREGYTF
TGTGCCAGCAGCCCAGGTGGCAGGGAGGGCTACACCTTC
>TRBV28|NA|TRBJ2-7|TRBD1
CASSLTGEYEQYF
TGTGCCAGCAGTTTAACAGGGGAGTACGAGCAGTACTTC
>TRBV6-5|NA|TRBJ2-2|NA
CASSFIPDYTGELFF
TGTGCCAGCAGTTTTATCCCAGACTACACCGGGGAGCTGTTTTTT
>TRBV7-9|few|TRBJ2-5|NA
CASSLIQETQYF
TGTGCCAGCAGCCTTATACAAGAGACCCAGTACTTC
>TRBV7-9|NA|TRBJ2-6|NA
CASSLAGGSGANVLTF
TGTGCCAGCAGCTTAGCTGGGGGCTCTGGGGCCAACGTCCTGACTTTC
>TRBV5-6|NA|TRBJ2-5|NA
CASNVPGGGETQYF
TGTGCCAGCAACGTACCAGGGGGGGGAGAGACCCAGTACTTC
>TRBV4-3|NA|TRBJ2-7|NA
CASSQDGAANYEQYF
TGCGCCAGCAGCCAAGACGGCGCGGCAAACTACGAGCAGTACTTC